Shown below are 3 T cell receptor beta chains from a single sample sequenced in a study of radiotherapy plus CTLA-4 blockade in lung cancer. TCRdb's table, derived via immunoSEQ multiplex PCR, lists solely in-frame clones and lacks some. The sample has about 76,000 clones, 60% to 85% seen once; the top ten hold about 20%. The specimen comprised peripheral blood, sampled from a patient treated with radiotherapy plus ipilimumab. The origin of the receptors is a human donor with non-small cell lung cancer whose response to radiotherapy plus ipilimumab could not be evaluated. Some clones in this sample may be carry-over from other donors' samples.

V gene TRBV15 combines with J gene TRBJ2-2; D ambiguous. CDR3 size: 13 residues. Trimming took 0 bases from V and 6 from J, leaving 5 bases between them. Germline V gene lookup returns CDR1 LNHNV and CDR2 YYDKDF (reference sequence). As DNA, the CDR3 is TGTGCCACCAGCAGAGATCGGGCCGGGGAGCTGTTTTTT. It is translated as CATSRDRAGELFF. Filled out from reference TRBV15 and TRBJ2-2, the complete variable domain reads DAMVIQNPRYQVTQFGKPVTLSCSQTLNHNVMYWYQQKSSQAPKLLFHYYDKDFNNEADTPDNFQSRRPNTSFCFLDIRSPGLGDTAMYLCATSRDRAGELFFGEGSRLTVL.

This chain uses TRBV15 with TRBJ2-7, with 10 bases fitting TRBD1. The V segment lost 1 base and the J segment 2 bases; nucleotides outside the gene matches: 2. CDR1 is LNHNV, CDR2 YYDKDF, per germline (reference sequence). This CDR3 is built from 15 residues. CDR3 bases: TGTGCCACCAGCAGAGCCGGGACAGGGGCCTACGAGCAGTACTTC. It translates to CATSRAGTGAYEQYF. Supplemented by reference TRBV15 and TRBJ2-7, the full variable domain reads DAMVIQNPRYQVTQFGKPVTLSCSQTLNHNVMYWYQQKSSQAPKLLFHYYDKDFNNEADTPDNFQSRRPNTSFCFLDIRSPGLGDTAMYLCATSRAGTGAYEQYFGPGTRLTVT.

This clone was counted at least ten times. The V call is TRBV5-4, the J call TRBJ2-7, with D unclear. CDR1 is SGHNT, CDR2 YYREEE, per germline (reference sequence). The V end was cut by 0 bases, the J end by 0 bases, with 4 bases between. The CDR3 runs 13 residues. Here the CDR3 reads CASSLGSSYEQYF. The CDR3 coding sequence is TGTGCCAGCAGCTTGGGGAGCTCCTACGAGCAGTACTTC.